This T cell receptor (beta chain) was profiled in a study of Ad26.COV2.S vaccination and SARS-CoV-2 variants. General observations from the study: Substantial response breadth was reportedly seen for spike-specific CD8+ and CD4+ T cells after vaccination. Spike-specific TCR breadth was greater after Ad26.COV2.S than placebo.

CDR1 and CDR2 (germline): LGHNA, YNFKEQ. The J segment lost 2 bases and the V segment lost 0 bases, leaving 6 bases of the junction unmatched. This CDR3 has 17 amino acids. The treatment: about 20 received Ad26.COV2.S at low or high dose, single or two shots; several received placebo; per-sample allocation not given. Repertoires come from day 63 after the first vaccine or placebo injection. An Ad26 vector carrying the Wuhan-strain SARS-CoV-2 spike served as the vaccine. Method: immunoSEQ multiplex PCR; TCRdb's copy keeps in-frame clones and lacks some. The sample records roughly 700,000 clones, 80% to 90% being singletons. Regarding this clone: The antigen remains undetermined.

This chain connects TRBV4-2 to TRBJ2-2, with TRBD2 matching over 7 bases. The sequence derives from a person aged 18-65 years who received the Ad26.COV2.S COVID-19 vaccine or a placebo. This specimen consisted of peripheral blood, obtained in a trial of Ad26.COV2.S vaccine versus placebo. CDR3 sequence (DNA): TGTGCCAGCAGCCAAGACACGGCTAGCGGAAACACCGGGGAGCTGTTTTTT. As protein: CASSQDTASGNTGELFF.